A selection of T cell receptor beta chains follows, all from one sample in a study of beta chain features in type 1 diabetes. Assay: immunoSEQ multiplex PCR; the TCRdb copy retains only in-frame clones and omits some. The repertoire includes 250,000 to 300,000 clones, about 24% of them detected once, and over 0.01% sits in the top ten. The sequencing sample was made of naive CD4+ T cells from blood. The receptors stem from a woman aged 25 to 39 with type 1 diabetes. The conserved cysteine and the conserved F or W are not part of the CDR3 here. Expanded clones are given a class, and other clones once, few, many or no size at all.

>TRBJ2-1|-|TRBV28
ASSSLAAPWSEQF
>TRBJ2-7|few|TRBV2
ASSVQTSGNHEQY
>TRBJ2-2|-|TRBV11-2
ASSLLRETGELF
>TRBJ2-3|-|TRBV7-6
ASSPLAIVAGEADTQY
>TRBJ2-3|-|TRBV7-2
ASSLGGGTSTDTQY
>TRBJ2-2|-|TRBV5-1
ASSTAQGSAGELF
>TRBJ2-5|-|TRBV5-1
ASSRVPGGPTETQY
>TRBJ1-2|few|TRBV25-1
ASSESLLTGKDRYGYT
>TRBJ2-3|few|TRBV5-4
ASSPGGDTQY
>TRBJ2-7|-|TRBV10-3
AIDSTGGLTYEQY
>TRBJ2-1|few|TRBV5-1
ASSSRDSSYNEQF
>TRBJ2-3|-|TRBV7-9
ASSAGGTDTQY
>TRBJ2-7|few|TRBV18
ASSPQGASYEQY
>TRBJ2-5|-|TRBV6-5
ASRQGVEETQY
>TRBJ2-5|few|TRBV5-1
ASSLGSGGYRGKETQY
>TRBJ2-3|few|TRBV6-5
ASSYSIAADTQY
>TRBJ2-1|-|TRBV5-4
ASSFGGSNEQF
>TRBJ2-1|-|TRBV18
ASSPRGSSGPYNEQF
>TRBJ1-1|-|TRBV7-9
ASSPYGRGAKRNTEAF
>TRBJ2-5|-|TRBV18
ASSPGLAGETQY
>TRBJ2-7|-|TRBV28
ASSFRSGGEQY
>TRBJ2-7|-|TRBV7-9
ASSPDRVEGEQY
>TRBJ1-5|-|TRBV7-9
ASSLDTLNQPQH
>TRBJ1-4|few|TRBV30
AWSRGQGNEKLF
>TRBJ2-7|-|TRBV5-1
ASSLEGAQY
>TRBJ2-5|-|TRBV30
AWSRRETQY
>TRBJ1-1|-|TRBV9
ASMGRGARDSIGAF
>TRBJ2-1|-|TRBV4-2
ASSQVSGNEQF
>TRBJ2-5|few|TRBV2
ASSGGGAETQY
>TRBJ1-2|few|TRBV30
AWSVGVNYGYT
>TRBJ2-4|-|TRBV28
ASKSQSGGGQNIQY
>TRBJ1-2|-|TRBV4-2
ASAMMQGLSYGYT
>TRBJ2-3|few|TRBV7-9
ASSSWTSGTSTDTQY
>TRBJ2-1|-|TRBV11-2
ASSTYGGHEQF
>TRBJ2-3|-|TRBV6-5
ASTPQGEDTQY
>TRBJ2-1|few|TRBV30
AWSGGQEQF
>TRBJ2-7|-|TRBV30
AWSVGGNEQY
>TRBJ2-7|-|TRBV18
ASSPVTSYEQY
>TRBJ2-7|-|TRBV10-3
AIRFGPVQY
>TRBJ2-3|few|TRBV29-1
SVDRRGTDTQY
>TRBJ2-1|-|TRBV30
AWSVGVAGSSYNEQF